What follows are 25 T cell receptor beta chains derived from one specimen sequenced in a study of CXCR3-negative and CXCR3-positive naive CD8 T cells. Via 5' RACE with UMI labels, TRB cDNA libraries were prepared. Each CDR3 protein gets one entry in TCRdb, which reprocessed the 5' RACE reads and gives no DNA. The sample features nearly 110,000 distinct CDR3 sequences, with roughly 0.4% in its top ten. Antigens of these TCRs are unknown. Overall study findings and caveats: CXCR3-expressing naive cells carried TRB CDR3s more hydrophobic than those of CXCR3-negative naive cells.

The sequenced material came from naive CXCR3+ CD8+ T cells from blood. The sample's subset: CD45RO-CCR7+CD27+CD95- naive CD8+ T cells expressing CXCR3 (TNR3+). The receptors here all came from a human donor in good health. Some clones in this sample may be carry-over from other donors' samples.

The V gene is TRBV12-3 or TRBV12-4, the J gene TRBJ1-5. This CDR3 has 15 amino acids. The CDR3 loop is CASATGLDSNQPQHF.

This chain links TRBV20-1 with TRBJ2-1; TCRdb indicates TRBD2, and absent DNA this call remains unverified. The germline CDR1 and CDR2 sequences are DFQATT and SNEGSKA (reference sequence). The CDR3 loop spans 16 amino acids. Here the CDR3 reads CSARDFGSGGRGEQFF.

V gene TRBV20-1 combines with J gene TRBJ1-5; TCRdb selects TRBD1, and the lack of DNA leaves this call unchecked. Germline assignment: CDR1 DFQATT and CDR2 SNEGSKA (reference sequence). The CDR3 has 14 amino acids. The CDR3 loop is CSAHPDRANQPQHF.

The chain joins TRBV29-1 to TRBJ1-2; TCRdb picks TRBD1, but there is no DNA to check that call. The germline gives CDR1 SQVTM, CDR2 ANQGSEA. The CDR3 runs 17 residues. This chain's CDR3 is CSVVGTEGRDFRDGYTF.

The V and J genes are TRBV12-3 or TRBV12-4 and TRBJ2-2. This CDR3 spans 15 amino acids. The chain's CDR3 is CASSIPERRTGELFF.

The rearrangement links TRBV7-9 to TRBJ1-2; TCRdb proposes TRBD1, but this gene call is untestable without DNA. The CDR3 covers 12 residues. Germline assignment: CDR1 SEHNR and CDR2 FQNEAQ (reference sequence). The CDR3 loop is CASSPTGGGYTF.

This chain joins TRBV7-9 and TRBJ1-1. CDR1 SEHNR and CDR2 FQNEAQ come from the germline V gene (reference sequence). CDR3 size: 13 residues. The CDR3 loop is CASSPAGSGEAFF.

This chain joins TRBV29-1 and TRBJ2-7. Germline V lookup: CDR1 SQVTM, CDR2 ANQGSEA. The CDR3 is 13 residues long. The CDR3 here is CSVVGPEAYEQYF.

The chain recombines TRBV29-1 with TRBJ2-5; TCRdb picks TRBD1, but there is no DNA to check that call. The CDR3 is 11 amino acids. CDR1 SQVTM and CDR2 ANQGSEA come from the germline V gene. The CDR3: CSVGGGETQYF. Using reference TRBV29-1 and TRBJ2-5 for the parts outside the CDR3, the full variable domain is SAVISQKPSRDICQRGTSLTIQCQVDSQVTMMFWYRQQPGQSLTLIATANQGSEATYESGFVIDKFPISRPNLTFSTLTVSNMSPEDSSIYLCSVGGGETQYFGPGTRLLVL.

The chain links TRBV7-9 to TRBJ2-5; TCRdb indicates TRBD2, and absent DNA this call remains unverified. CDR3 length: 16 amino acids. Per germline, CDR1 SEHNR and CDR2 FQNEAQ (reference sequence). The CDR3 sequence is CASREIAGGLQETQYF.

The V gene is TRBV5-1, the J gene TRBJ1-1. CDR3 length: 12 amino acids. CDR1 and CDR2 from the germline V gene are SGHRS and YFSETQ. The CDR3 sequence: CASRQKNTEAFF.

The V call is TRBV7-9, the J call TRBJ2-2; absent DNA, TCRdb's TRBD2 call cannot be checked. CDR1 and CDR2 (germline): SEHNR, FQNEAQ (reference sequence). CDR3 length equals 17 residues. The CDR3 loop reads CASSLAGRESPTGELFF.

V usage is TRBV5-1 and J usage is TRBJ2-7; TCRdb lists TRBD2, though no DNA is available to test this call. CDR1 is SGHRS, CDR2 YFSETQ, per germline. The CDR3 is made up of 16 amino acids. CDR3 sequence: CASSLAGRTLLDEQYF.

The chain combines TRBV19 with TRBJ2-1. The length of the CDR3 is 11 residues. Looked up from germline, CDR1 is LNHDA and CDR2 is SQIVND (reference sequence). Here the CDR3 reads CASSISNEQFF.

The chain couples TRBV13 to TRBJ2-7; TCRdb names TRBD1, which stays unverified in the absence of DNA. The CDR3 loop spans 15 amino acids. Germline V CDR1 and CDR2: PRHDT, FYEKMQ (reference sequence). The CDR3 sequence is CASSLSDDRGYEQYF.

V is TRBV7-9 and J is TRBJ2-2; there is no DNA to check the TCRdb D call of TRBD2. The germline V gene has CDR1 SEHNR and CDR2 FQNEAQ (reference sequence). The CDR3 contains 20 residues. CDR3: CASSFPTVRTSGGASGELFF.

This chain joins TRBV20-1 and TRBJ2-7; TCRdb proposes TRBD1, but this gene call is untestable without DNA. The CDR3 has 15 amino acids. Germline V lookup: CDR1 DFQATT, CDR2 SNEGSKA (reference sequence). The CDR3 loop is CSARDPKGQGIEQYF.

The V and J genes are TRBV20-1 and TRBJ2-1; TCRdb reports TRBD2, a call that lacks DNA to check it against. Germline-derived CDR1 and CDR2 are DFQATT and SNEGSKA (reference sequence). The CDR3 covers 20 residues. CDR3 residues: CSARDFYLAGGRSSYNEQFF.

The V gene is TRBV7-2, the J gene TRBJ2-5. The CDR3 sequence is 14 residues long. Germline CDR1 and CDR2: SGHTA and FQGNSA. The chain's CDR3 is CASSLFPSSAAQYF.

The gene calls are TRBV23-1 and TRBJ1-5. TRBV23-1 is recorded as an ORF, its role being uncertain. The CDR3 covers 17 residues. The CDR3 reads CASSPRLTHYSNQPQHF.

The chain recombines TRBV12-3 or TRBV12-4 with TRBJ2-2. The length of the CDR3 is 12 residues. CDR3 in amino acids: CASTWSTGELFF.

The J gene is TRBJ2-3, the V gene TRBV5-6; TCRdb reports TRBD1, a call that lacks DNA to check it against. Germline assignment: CDR1 SGHDT and CDR2 YYEEEE. This CDR3 has 16 residues. CDR3 sequence: CASSLASAGATDTQYF.

The chain uses TRBV29-1 and TRBJ2-7; TCRdb indicates TRBD1, and absent DNA this call remains unverified. This CDR3 spans 13 amino acids. Germline values: CDR1 SQVTM, CDR2 ANQGSEA. The CDR3 here is CSVPGTGVYEQYF.

The CDR3 here is CATHDLSYNEQFF. The chain joins TRBV15 to TRBJ2-1. The CDR3 totals 13 residues. The germline V gene has CDR1 LNHNV and CDR2 YYDKDF (reference sequence). Together with reference TRBV15 and TRBJ2-1, the CDR3 gives the full variable domain: DAMVIQNPRYQVTQFGKPVTLSCSQTLNHNVMYWYQQKSSQAPKLLFHYYDKDFNNEADTPDNFQSRRPNTSFCFLDIRSPGLGDTAMYLCATHDLSYNEQFFGPGTRLTVL.

The chain combines TRBV28 with TRBJ2-7; checking the TCRdb D call of TRBD2 is not possible without DNA. Germline V gives CDR1 MDHEN, CDR2 SYDVKM. The CDR3 runs 19 residues. CDR3 residues: CASSFSGVENFPPSYEQYF.